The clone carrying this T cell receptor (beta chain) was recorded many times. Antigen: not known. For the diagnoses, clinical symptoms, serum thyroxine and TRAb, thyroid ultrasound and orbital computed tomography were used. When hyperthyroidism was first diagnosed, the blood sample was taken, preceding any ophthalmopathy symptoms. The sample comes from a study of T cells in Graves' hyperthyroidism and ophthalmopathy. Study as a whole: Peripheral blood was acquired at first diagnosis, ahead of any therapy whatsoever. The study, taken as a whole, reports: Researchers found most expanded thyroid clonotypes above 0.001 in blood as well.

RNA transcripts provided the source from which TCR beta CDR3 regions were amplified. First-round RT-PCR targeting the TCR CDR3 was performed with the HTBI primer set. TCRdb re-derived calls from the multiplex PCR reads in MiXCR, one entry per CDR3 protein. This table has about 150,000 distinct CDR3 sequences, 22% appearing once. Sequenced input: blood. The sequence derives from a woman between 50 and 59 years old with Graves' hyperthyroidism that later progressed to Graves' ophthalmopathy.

CDR3 DNA: TGTGCCAGCAGTGAAGCGCCTTATCGACAGGCGTACGAGCAGTACTTC. Amino acids: CASSEAPYRQAYEQYF. The chain uses TRBV6-1 and TRBJ2-7, with D possibly matching TRBD1 (6 bases). This CDR3 is built from 16 residues. V was pared by 0 bases and J by 4 bases, with 16 bases between. CDR1 and CDR2 (germline): MNHNS, SASEGT.